Listed below are T cell receptor beta chains from one sample, sequenced in a study of T-cell reconstitution after alpha-beta-depleted transplantation in children. TCRdb fed the PCR reads into MiXCR, producing one record per CDR3 protein. The sample consists of 300,000 to 350,000 distinct CDR3 sequences, 23% of them appearing once. The sample in question was PBMCs, mostly from graft donor cells, obtained 180 days after TCRalphabeta/CD19-depleted stem cell transplant. The receptor source for this set is a male patient younger than 18 who had a stem cell transplant for acute lymphoblastic leukemia, so the T cells may come from the graft donor. CDR3s include the opening cysteine and the closing phenylalanine or tryptophan. Each record gives: D gene, J gene, V gene, clone size, CDR3 protein, CDR3 DNA. The D gene is left open where the match is weak. Clone sizes are given selectively: once, few, many, or a class where the clone is expanded.

NA,TRBJ1-2,TRBV2,few,CASSEQGWYGYTF,TGTGCCAGCAGTGAACAGGGTTGGTATGGCTACACCTTC
TRBD2,TRBJ2-1,TRBV9,few,CASSTSHWGSGRAGNEQFF,TGTGCCAGCAGCACCTCCCATTGGGGTAGCGGGAGGGCCGGGAATGAGCAGTTCTTC
NA,TRBJ2-3,TRBV9,few,CASSVGGKADTQYF,TGTGCCAGCAGCGTAGGTGGGAAGGCAGATACGCAGTATTTT
TRBD2,TRBJ2-3,TRBV5-1,few,CASSSGLADTDTQYF,TGCGCCAGCAGCTCGGGACTAGCGGACACAGATACGCAGTATTTT
TRBD1,TRBJ1-4,TRBV4-1,NA,CASSQSPRTGERSLFF,TGCGCCAGCAGCCAATCCCCGCGGACAGGGGAAAGATCACTGTTTTTT
TRBD1,TRBJ2-6,TRBV4-1,NA,CASSQPRDRGLSGANVLTF,TGCGCCAGCAGCCAGCCCCGGGACAGGGGACTCTCTGGGGCCAACGTCCTGACTTTC
NA,TRBJ1-1,TRBV3-1,NA,CASSQAASKAFF,TGTGCCAGCAGCCAAGCGGCTTCGAAAGCTTTCTTT
NA,TRBJ1-4,TRBV2,NA,CASSEAIASRPFF,TGTGCCAGCAGTGAAGCGATAGCCTCCCGCCCGTTTTTT
NA,TRBJ2-7,TRBV7-6,few,CASSLDRVSNEQYF,TGTGCCAGCAGCTTAGACAGGGTGAGCAACGAGCAGTACTTC
TRBD1,TRBJ2-1,TRBV27,NA,CASSPTRGSYNEQFF,TGTGCCAGCAGCCCGACCAGGGGGTCCTACAATGAGCAGTTCTTC
TRBD1,TRBJ2-1,TRBV15,many,CATSRAAGGSYNEQFF,TGTGCCACCAGCAGAGCGGCAGGGGGATCTTACAATGAGCAGTTCTTC
NA,TRBJ2-3,TRBV4-1,few,CASSLQSHRYTDTQYF,TGCGCCAGCAGCCTCCAAAGCCACAGATACACAGATACGCAGTATTTT
TRBD2,TRBJ2-7,TRBV20-1,NA,CSVGTSGHYEQYF,TGCAGTGTCGGGACTAGCGGTCACTACGAGCAGTACTTC
NA,TRBJ1-2,TRBV6-5,NA,CASSYPGESGYTF,TGTGCCAGCAGTTACCCCGGGGAGAGTGGCTACACCTTC
TRBD2,TRBJ2-1,TRBV4-1,few,CASSQTSGRHSYNEQFF,TGCGCCAGCAGCCAGACTAGCGGGCGACACTCCTACAATGAGCAGTTCTTC
NA,TRBJ1-1,TRBV10-3,NA,CAIRRQSLMNTEAFF,TGTGCCATCAGAAGACAGTCCCTCATGAACACTGAAGCTTTCTTT
TRBD2,TRBJ2-1,TRBV24-1,many,CATRGRGNSYNEQFF,TGTGCCACCAGGGGGCGGGGGAACTCCTACAATGAGCAGTTCTTC
NA,TRBJ1-2,TRBV5-5,NA,CASSLYVLDGYTF,TGTGCCAGCAGCTTGTATGTACTCGATGGCTACACCTTC
TRBD2,TRBJ2-3,TRBV7-3,many,CASSLLAGGQDTQYF,TGTGCCAGCAGCTTACTAGCGGGAGGGCAAGATACGCAGTATTTT
NA,TRBJ1-2,TRBV18,few,CASSPPETAAYTF,TGTGCCAGCTCACCGCCAGAGACAGCAGCCTACACCTTC
NA,TRBJ2-7,TRBV7-9,few,CASSPETYEQYF,TGTGCCAGCAGCCCTGAAACCTACGAGCAGTACTTC
TRBD1,TRBJ1-2,TRBV9,few,CASSFGTGRYTF,TGTGCCAGCAGCTTTGGGACAGGGCGCTACACCTTC
TRBD2,TRBJ2-2,TRBV20-1,once,CSARLAGGSGELFF,TGCAGTGCTAGACTAGCGGGAGGGTCCGGGGAGCTGTTTTTT
NA,TRBJ1-1,TRBV5-1,NA,CASSLDGRGWTEAFF,TGCGCCAGCAGCTTGGATGGCAGGGGCTGGACTGAAGCTTTCTTT
NA,TRBJ2-7,TRBV4-1,NA,CASSQEWGLPGVYEQYF,TGCGCCAGCAGCCAAGAATGGGGACTTCCAGGGGTCTACGAGCAGTACTTC
NA,TRBJ1-5,TRBV20-1,NA,CSAVTPGNQPQHF,TGCAGTGCTGTCACCCCCGGCAATCAGCCCCAGCATTTT
NA,TRBJ2-6,TRBV19,many,CASEGPTSGANVLTF,TGTGCCAGCGAGGGGCCAACCTCTGGGGCCAACGTCCTGACTTTC
NA,TRBJ2-7,TRBV7-3,few,CASSVTSLREQYF,TGTGCCAGCAGCGTAACTAGTTTGAGGGAGCAGTACTTC